The 16 T cell receptor beta chains below all came from one sample that was sequenced in a study of blood T cell repertoires in COVID-19. Using immunoSEQ multiplex PCR, the repertoire was profiled, and TCRdb retains in-frame clones only, with some absent. This sample has some 170,000 clones; about 81% occur once, and the top ten carry roughly a tenth. The sequencing sample was made of peripheral blood. The source of these receptors is a human donor in a cohort sampled during active COVID-19.

This clone was counted at least ten times. The gene calls are TRBV4-3 and TRBJ1-2; tentative D call: TRBD1 (5 bases). V shed 0 bases and J shed 8 bases, with 16 bases lying between them. The germline CDR1 and CDR2 sequences are LGHNA and YSLEER. The CDR3 runs to 15 residues. Here the CDR3 reads CASSQDIGGVDGYTF. DNA for the CDR3: TGCGCCAGCAGCCAAGATATAGGAGGGGTCGACGGCTACACCTTC.

The V call is TRBV5-6, the J call TRBJ2-7; possibly TRBD2 for D (6 bases). This CDR3 has 14 residues. Trimming pared 6 bases from V and 1 base from J, leaving 14 bases between. CDR1 is SGHDT, CDR2 YYEEEE, per germline. The CDR3 nucleotides are TGTGCCAGCACGGAGGGGCCTGAATCCTACGAGCAGTACTTC. This codes for CASTEGPESYEQYF.

Written as DNA, the CDR3 is TGTGCCAGCAGCCCGCACCACGACAGGGTAAATCAGCCCCAGCATTTT. It is translated as CASSPHHDRVNQPQHF. This chain connects TRBV3-1 (or the pseudogene TRBV3-2) to TRBJ1-5, with TRBD1 identical over 7 bases. The CDR3 is made up of 16 amino acids. Trimming cost V 4 bases and J 4 bases; bases outside gene matches: 10. From germline, CDR1 is LGHDT and CDR2 YNNKEL (reference sequence).

This rearrangement joins TRBV4-3 to TRBJ2-7; 8 bases fit TRBD2. This CDR3 contains 17 residues. With 0 bases clipped from V and 2 bases from J, the junction kept 9 bases outside the gene matches. From germline, CDR1 is LGHNA and CDR2 YSLEER. CDR3 residues: CASSQDLSGGDTYEQYF. In DNA, the CDR3 is TGCGCCAGCAGCCAAGATTTGTCGGGAGGGGACACCTACGAGCAGTACTTC.

This sequence joins TRBV29-1 and TRBJ2-1, with 10 nucleotides matching TRBD1. With 7 bases clipped from V and 5 bases from J, the junction kept 8 bases outside the gene matches. CDR1 and CDR2 (germline): SQVTM, ANQGSEA. The CDR3 consists of 14 residues. The CDR3 loop is CSATGQGLNNEQFF. The DNA of the CDR3 is TGCAGCGCTACGGGACAGGGGCTAAACAATGAGCAGTTCTTC.

The chain joins TRBV9 to TRBJ2-3; the D is unclear. The CDR3 contains 13 residues. Germline V lookup: CDR1 SGDLS, CDR2 YYNGEE. V was pared by 0 bases and J by 4 bases, with 6 bases between. The CDR3 DNA follows: TGTGCCAGCAGCGTAGATCTTCCAGATACGCAGTATTTT. It specifies CASSVDLPDTQYF.

The V and J genes are TRBV15 and TRBJ2-7, with TRBD1 identical over 11 bases. J lost 3 bases, V lost 0 bases, and 1 base had no gene match. Germline lookup yields CDR1 LNHNV and CDR2 YYDKDF (reference sequence). The CDR3 consists of 15 residues. CDR3 sequence: CATSRDGTGGYEQYF. The CDR3 coding sequence is TGTGCCACCAGCAGAGATGGGACAGGGGGCTACGAGCAGTACTTC.

This chain connects TRBV11-2 to TRBJ2-2; possibly TRBD2 for D (5 bases). There are 13 residues in the CDR3. Trimming removed 11 bases from V and 2 bases from J, with 12 bases in between. Germline V CDR1 and CDR2: SGHAT, FQNNGV. Here the CDR3 reads CAWARTNTGELFF. Written as DNA, the CDR3 is TGTGCCTGGGCCAGGACTAACACCGGGGAGCTGTTTTTT.

The V call is TRBV7-2, the J call TRBJ2-2, with 7 nucleotides matching TRBD1. Germline V CDR1 and CDR2: SGHTA, FQGNSA. The length of the CDR3 is 14 residues. Trimming at V came to 5 bases and at J to 4 bases, leaving 4 bases not matched to a gene. For the CDR3, the DNA is TGTGCCAGCAGCCCCAACAGGGGCACCGGGGAGCTGTTTTTT. This encodes CASSPNRGTGELFF.

This clone is a singleton in its sample. V gene TRBV6-2 or TRBV6-3 combines with J gene TRBJ1-2; the match to TRBD1 covers 7 bases. V trimming: 2 bases; J trimming: 0 bases; junction bases outside the gene matches: 6. The V gene's germline CDR1 is MNHEY and CDR2 SVGEGT. CDR3 length equals 16 residues. CDR3 sequence reads: CASSYTSGQSNYGYTF. The CDR3 DNA reads TGTGCCAGCAGTTACACATCGGGACAGTCTAACTATGGCTACACCTTC.

This clone has just one count. V is TRBV7-9 and J is TRBJ2-2; 8 nucleotides match TRBD2. Germline V lookup: CDR1 SEHNR, CDR2 FQNEAQ (reference sequence). V was clipped by 5 bases and J by 4 bases; unmatched bases: 6. This CDR3 contains 15 residues. CDR3 DNA sequence: TGTGCCAGCAGCCAACTGGCGGGGGGCACCGGGGAGCTGTTTTTT. Its protein product is CASSQLAGGTGELFF.

The V and J genes are TRBV11-2 and TRBJ1-2; 9 nucleotides align to TRBD1. Germline CDR1 reads SGHAT; CDR2 reads FQNNGV. There are 16 residues in the CDR3. The V segment lost 6 bases and the J segment 4 bases; nucleotides outside the gene matches: 12. CDR3 protein: CASRSGTGNNGYGYTF. CDR3 sequence (DNA): TGTGCCAGCAGGTCCGGGACAGGGAATAACGGCTATGGCTACACCTTC.

This chain uses TRBV11-2 with TRBJ2-7; D perhaps matches TRBD1 (6 bases). The CDR3 has 14 residues. V was trimmed by 3 bases and J by 4 bases, leaving 13 bases between them. CDR1 is SGHAT and CDR2 is FQNNGV in the germline V gene. The CDR3 DNA reads TGTGCCAGCAGCTTGGAGACAGGAACTTACGAGCAGTACTTC. Protein product: CASSLETGTYEQYF.

In this sample, this clone turned up a few times. The V gene is TRBV7-9, the J gene TRBJ1-6; D call uncertain. With 6 bases removed from V and 0 bases from J, the gap between germline ends came to 9 bases. Germline CDR1 SEHNR, CDR2 FQNEAQ (reference sequence). This CDR3 is built from 15 residues. CDR3 residues: CASSPESSYNSPLHF. The CDR3 DNA reads TGTGCCAGCAGTCCGGAGAGCTCCTATAATTCACCCCTCCACTTT. The whole variable domain, remainder taken from reference TRBV7-9 and TRBJ1-6, is DTGVSQNPRHKITKRGQNVTFRCDPISEHNRLYWYRQTLGQGPEFLTYFQNEAQLEKSRLLSDRFSAERPKGSFSTLEIQRTEQGDSAMYLCASSPESSYNSPLHFGNGTRLTVT.

This chain connects TRBV7-2 to TRBJ1-2; no clear D. V gave up 2 bases and J gave up 6 bases, with 7 bases separating them. The CDR3 runs to 12 residues. The germline V gene encodes CDR1 SGHTA and CDR2 FQGNSA. In DNA form, the CDR3 reads TGTGCCAGCAGCTTAAACAGCAATGGCTACACCTTC. Translation gives CASSLNSNGYTF.

This clone was detected only once. V is TRBV5-4 and J is TRBJ2-5; D gene uncertain. The CDR3 contains 13 residues. The germline gives CDR1 SGHNT, CDR2 YYREEE (reference sequence). V lost 7 bases and J 5 bases, leaving 15 bases between the germline ends. The CDR3 DNA reads as TGTGCCAGCTCCCGGAGAGAGGCGGAGACCCAGTACTTC. The encoded protein is CASSRREAETQYF.